The 5 T cell receptor beta chains reported below all come from one sample, sequenced in a study of T cell repertoires in cytomegalovirus infection (dated by TCRdb to the late 2010s). The treatment or condition label, as the study defines it: in vitro stimulation with specific CMV peptide epitopes to enrich CMV-specific T cells. These receptors lack a known antigen. For sequencing, an Illumina HiSeq 1500 was employed. Clones were called with MiXCR by TCRdb after fastp trimmed the public reads at Q25, and only in-frame beta chains were retained. Entries are consolidated by CDR3 protein sequence, retaining the most common genes and DNA. The sample profile shows hundreds of thousands of distinct CDR3 sequences; approximately 33% of them were found once. Clones ranked in the top ten supply around a sixth of the sample. Sequenced here: cultured PBMCs, sampled from culture after CMV antigen stimulation. The source is a human donor in good health (CMV status not recorded). Some clones in this sample may be carry-over from other donors' samples.

The table lists this clonotype with a count of one. V gene TRBV12-3 or TRBV12-4 combines with J gene TRBJ2-2; TRBD2 agrees at 12 bases. V lost 6 bases to trimming and J lost 7 bases; unmatched junction nucleotides: 15. The CDR3 runs 18 residues. The DNA for the CDR3 is TGTGCCAGCAGGAGATCGACTAGCGGGAGATCATTCATCGGGGAGCTGTTTTTT. Encoded protein: CASRRSTSGRSFIGELFF.

The CDR3 protein is CASSLEMKRVLYNEQFF. CDR3 sequence (DNA): TGTGCCAGCAGCTTAGAAATGAAGCGGGTTCTCTACAATGAGCAGTTCTTC. The rearrangement joins TRBV7-8 to TRBJ2-1, with D possibly being TRBD2 (6 bases). CDR1 is SGHVS and CDR2 is FQNEAQ in the germline V gene. V was trimmed by 1 base and J by 3 bases, leaving 16 bases between them. The length of the CDR3 is 17 residues. The whole variable domain, remainder taken from reference TRBV7-8 and TRBJ2-1, is GAGVSQSPRYKVAKRGQDVALRCDPISGHVSLFWYQQALGQGPEFLTYFQNEAQLDKSGLPSDRFFAERPEGSVSTLKIQRTQQEDSAVYLCASSLEMKRVLYNEQFFGPGTRLTVL.

This clonotype was found a few times. The chain is built from TRBV12-3 or TRBV12-4 and TRBJ1-5, with a weak D call TRBD1 (5 bases). The CDR3 is made up of 12 amino acids. The V gene lost 9 bases and the J gene lost 5 bases, with 11 bases spanning the gap. CDR3 nucleotide sequence: TGTGCCAGTGCCGACAGAGATCAGCCCCAGCATTTT. Protein sequence: CASADRDQPQHF.

The chain uses TRBV6-5 and TRBJ2-3; 9 bases fit TRBD1. Germline V gene data show CDR1 as MNHEY and CDR2 as SVGAGI. The CDR3 length is 19 residues. V shed 6 bases, J shed 2 bases, and the junction held 18 bases outside the gene matches. The CDR3 region has the DNA TGTGCCAGCAGCCCGGGGGGACAGGGCGGATGGTTAGTCACAGATACGCAGTATTTT. As protein: CASSPGGQGGWLVTDTQYF.

The chain joins TRBV6-2 or TRBV6-3 to TRBJ1-5, with D hard to call. This CDR3 has 14 amino acids. Trimming removed 0 bases from V and 4 bases from J, with 7 bases in between. Germline V gives CDR1 MNHEY, CDR2 SVGEGT. The CDR3 sequence is CASSYSTFNQPQHF. The DNA of the CDR3 is TGTGCCAGCAGTTACTCGACTTTTAATCAGCCCCAGCATTTT.